These 20 T cell receptor beta chains came from one sample sequenced in a study of TIL therapy for anti-PD-1-resistant metastatic lung cancer. Time point of the sample: pre-treatment sample, taken before nivolumab and TIL therapy. Pleural nodules or supraclavicular lymph nodes made up most of the excised metastases sampled. This was the immunoSEQ v3 assay. Measured with immunoSEQ multiplex PCR; TCRdb has only the in-frame clones, and not every one. The sample has several thousand clones, approximately 63% seen once. Sequencing used tumor tissue, obtained at baseline. These receptors all come from a person aged 25 to 80 with non-small cell lung cancer.

The chain is built from TRBV6-2 or TRBV6-3 and TRBJ2-7, with D uncertain. Per germline, CDR1 MNHEY and CDR2 SVGEGT. This CDR3 contains 15 residues. The V gene lost 4 bases and the J gene lost 2 bases, with 15 bases spanning the gap. CDR3: CASSSTLTGTYEQYF. CDR3 nucleotide sequence: TGTGCCAGCAGTTCGACCCTTACGGGTACCTACGAGCAGTACTTC.

The chain recombines TRBV18 with TRBJ2-6; no reliable D call. V lost 6 bases and J 0 bases, leaving 9 bases between the germline ends. The CDR3 length is 15 residues. Germline CDR1 and CDR2: KGHSH and LQKENI. CDR3 bases: TGTGCCAGCTCTCGAGCCGTCTCTGGGGCCAACGTCCTGACTTTC. Translation gives CASSRAVSGANVLTF.

This chain uses TRBV5-1 with TRBJ2-7; D gene uncertain. Trimming stripped 0 bases from V and 2 bases from J, with 12 bases between. Germline values: CDR1 SGHRS, CDR2 YFSETQ. The CDR3 runs to 15 residues. CDR3 sequence reads: CASSLAPGTTYEQYF. CDR3 coding DNA: TGCGCCAGCAGCTTGGCCCCCGGAACTACCTACGAGCAGTACTTC.

The V and J genes are TRBV2 and TRBJ2-5; D unclear. Per the germline V gene, CDR1 is SNHLY and CDR2 is FYNNEI. Trimming left V 5 bases short and J 1 base short, with 8 bases between. The CDR3 length is 13 residues. The CDR3 nucleotides are TGTGCCAGCAGTACGGACCGCCAAGAGACCCAGTACTTC. Its translation: CASSTDRQETQYF.

The V call is TRBV3-1 (or the pseudogene TRBV3-2), the J call TRBJ2-2, with 8 bases lining up with TRBD1. This CDR3 spans 17 amino acids. After removal of 1 base from V and 4 bases from J, the junction contained 8 bases not matched to a gene. CDR1 and CDR2 (germline): LGHDT, YNNKEL (reference sequence). The CDR3 here is CASSQVFGRGPTGELFF. The CDR3 DNA follows: TGTGCCAGCAGCCAAGTTTTTGGCAGGGGGCCCACCGGGGAGCTGTTTTTT.

V and J are TRBV7-3 and TRBJ2-2; D gene ambiguous. This CDR3 is built from 14 residues. CDR1 and CDR2 from the germline V gene are SGHTA and FQGTGA. Trimming removed 4 bases at V and 3 bases at J, with 9 bases between. The CDR3 DNA reads as TGTGCCAGCAGCTCCCAAGGTTACACCGGGGAGCTGTTTTTT. Protein: CASSSQGYTGELFF.

This sequence joins TRBV18 and TRBJ2-1, with TRBD1 matching 7 bases. The length of the CDR3 is 15 residues. With 3 bases clipped from V and 5 bases from J, the junction kept 7 bases outside the gene matches. CDR1 is KGHSH and CDR2 is LQKENI in the germline V gene. The chain's CDR3 is CASSPRDRTNNEQFF. In DNA, the CDR3 is TGTGCCAGCTCACCCCGGGACAGAACCAACAATGAGCAGTTCTTC. The entire variable domain, with the rest obtained from reference TRBV18 and TRBJ2-1, is as follows: NAGVMQNPRHLVRRRGQEARLRCSPMKGHSHVYWYRQLPEEGLKFMVYLQKENIIDESGMPKERFSAEFPKEGPSILRIQQVVRGDSAAYFCASSPRDRTNNEQFFGPGTRLTVL.

The chain uses TRBV7-8 and TRBJ1-2; D not certain. The germline V gene encodes CDR1 SGHVS and CDR2 FQNEAQ. V gave up 0 bases and J gave up 8 bases, with 10 bases separating them. CDR3 length equals 13 residues. The CDR3 bases are TGTGCCAGCAGCTTAGCATTATCGGTCGGCTACACCTTC. Amino acid sequence: CASSLALSVGYTF.

V gene TRBV29-1 combines with J gene TRBJ1-1, with no clear D. The V end was cut by 1 base, the J end by 4 bases, with 10 bases between. Germline assignment: CDR1 SQVTM and CDR2 ANQGSEA. The CDR3 totals 13 residues. The CDR3 protein is CSVEGAASTEAFF. DNA of the CDR3: TGCAGCGTTGAAGGTGCGGCGAGCACTGAAGCTTTCTTT.

This clone is a singleton in its sample. The CDR3: CSVVSQGLWANKETQYF. CDR3 coding DNA: TGCAGCGTTGTTTCGCAGGGGCTTTGGGCTAACAAAGAGACCCAGTACTTC. This chain joins TRBV29-1 and TRBJ2-5; perhaps TRBD1 as D (6 bases). The CDR3 is made up of 17 amino acids. Per germline, CDR1 SQVTM and CDR2 ANQGSEA. Trimming took off 4 bases at V and 3 bases at J, with 24 bases between the two ends. The complete variable domain, with remaining parts taken from reference TRBV29-1 and TRBJ2-5, reads SAVISQKPSRDICQRGTSLTIQCQVDSQVTMMFWYRQQPGQSLTLIATANQGSEATYESGFVIDKFPISRPNLTFSTLTVSNMSPEDSSIYLCSVVSQGLWANKETQYFGPGTRLLVL.

This chain links TRBV27 with TRBJ2-7; the D gene is possibly TRBD1 (6 bases). This CDR3 is built from 14 residues. Trimming left V 4 bases short and J 2 bases short, with 12 bases between. Germline V CDR1 and CDR2: MNHEY, SMNVEV (reference sequence). CDR3 nucleotide sequence: TGTGCCAGCAGTTCGCCGGACAGAACCTACGAGCAGTACTTC. Its translation: CASSSPDRTYEQYF.

This clone was found once. The CDR3 is CASLRTGGTDTQYF. As DNA, the CDR3 is TGTGCCAGCCTACGGACAGGGGGCACAGATACGCAGTATTTT. The chain couples TRBV2 to TRBJ2-3; 9 nucleotides line up with TRBD1. The CDR3 is 14 amino acids. CDR1 is SNHLY, CDR2 FYNNEI, per germline. Trimming at V came to 8 bases and at J to 1 base, leaving 4 bases not matched to a gene.

A few counts support this clone. The rearrangement joins TRBV28 to TRBJ1-5; no reliable D call. Germline V lookup: CDR1 MDHEN, CDR2 SYDVKM. V shed 3 bases and J shed 5 bases, with 5 bases lying between them. The CDR3 is 12 amino acids. Here the CDR3 reads CASSFADQPQHF. DNA of the CDR3: TGTGCCAGCAGTTTCGCCGATCAGCCCCAGCATTTT.

This chain connects TRBV12-3 or TRBV12-4 to TRBJ2-7; either TRBD1 or TRBD2 may supply D (5 bases each). V was clipped by 6 bases and J by 3 bases, with 12 bases between them. The CDR3 length is 13 residues. CDR3 amino acids: CASSRGVGYEQYF. CDR3 in DNA: TGTGCCAGCAGCCGAGGGGTTGGCTACGAGCAGTACTTC.

This clone appeared a few times. The rearrangement links TRBV2 to TRBJ1-2; a possible D gene is TRBD1 (5 bases). Between the trimmed V and J ends, which lost 6 bases and 8 bases, there was a span of 13 bases. The length of the CDR3 is 12 residues. Germline V gene data show CDR1 as SNHLY and CDR2 as FYNNEI. The chain's CDR3 is CASSDQGIGYTF. The DNA for the CDR3 is TGTGCCAGCAGCGATCAGGGAATCGGCTACACCTTC.

This sequence joins TRBV9 and TRBJ1-1; D might be TRBD1 (5 bases). There are 14 residues in the CDR3. Germline V gene data show CDR1 as SGDLS and CDR2 as YYNGEE. Between the trimmed V and J ends, which lost 0 bases and 0 bases, there was a span of 6 bases. The CDR3 DNA is TGTGCCAGCAGCGTAGGACAGCTGAACACTGAAGCTTTCTTT. This sequence encodes CASSVGQLNTEAFF.

V and J are TRBV24-1 and TRBJ2-1, with TRBD2 matching 7 bases. Germline CDR1 KGHDR, CDR2 SFDVKD. Trimming cost V 4 bases and J 12 bases; bases outside gene matches: 20. The CDR3 spans 17 residues. DNA for the CDR3: TGTGCCACCAGTGACCTTCGTGGGGGGGGTCGCCTGGAGGGGCAGTTCTTC. The encoded protein is CATSDLRGGGRLEGQFF.

The chain combines TRBV20-1 with TRBJ2-1; either TRBD1 or TRBD2 may fit D (6 bases each). From germline, CDR1 is DFQATT and CDR2 SNEGSKA (reference sequence). The ends were cut back, 5 bases at V and 12 bases at J, with 8 bases in the middle. The CDR3 has 9 amino acids. The CDR3 protein is CSAEGGQFF. CDR3 coding DNA: TGCAGTGCTGAGGGGGGGCAGTTCTTC.

The rearrangement uses TRBV30 and TRBJ2-2; 11 bases are a match to TRBD2. Germline CDR1 reads GTSNPN; CDR2 reads SVGIG (reference sequence). This CDR3 has 14 residues. V lost 4 bases, J lost 3 bases, and 1 base stayed unmatched. The CDR3 region is CAWKLAGDTGELFF. The CDR3 DNA is TGTGCCTGGAAACTAGCGGGGGACACCGGGGAGCTGTTTTTT.

The chain recombines TRBV10-2 with TRBJ2-1, with a possible D match to TRBD2 (6 bases). The CDR3 sequence is 13 residues long. Trimming shortened V by 3 bases and J by 8 bases, and 11 bases separated the two germline ends. Germline V gives CDR1 WSHSY, CDR2 SAAADI. CDR3 DNA sequence: TGCGCCAGCAGTGAAATTTCGGGGGATGAGCAGTTCTTC. It is translated as CASSEISGDEQFF.